This T cell receptor (beta chain) was found in a study of blood T cell repertoires in COVID-19. Across the study: Samples taken during acute and convalescent COVID-19 were collected in the United States, Italy and Spain.

The CDR3 spans 12 residues. V was shortened by 7 bases and J by 2 bases, with 10 bases between the two germline ends. Germline V gene sequence: CDR1 SQVTM, CDR2 ANQGSEA. The authors' processing: Reference gene primer amplification in the assay estimated nucleated cell counts. The assay was immunoSEQ multiplex PCR, and TCRdb's table has in-frame clones only and misses some. V and J calls and clone size are copied from that table; D and trimming were computed from the DNA. The table lists under 150,000 clones, 85% of them singletons. Sequencing was done on a sample of peripheral blood. The V and J genes are TRBV29-1 and TRBJ2-3; the D gene is possibly TRBD2 (5 bases). The clonotype was recovered from a human donor in a cohort sampled during active COVID-19. CDR3 DNA: TGCAGCGGTAGGACTCTCACAGATACGCAGTATTTT. This encodes CSGRTLTDTQYF.